Sequencing of this TCR beta chain was carried out in a study of cytomegalovirus exposure and HLA in healthy donors. In the study overall: There were a few hundred genotyped donors. Of these, about 80% fell in the genetic ancestry cluster associated with self-reported Caucasian donors. Whole-study findings and limits: Despite most TCR sequences being rare, some public TCRs occurred in many donors.

A multiplex PCR was run with 60 Vbeta primers and 13 Jbeta primers. Clones were sequenced by immunoSEQ multiplex PCR, and TCRdb holds only the in-frame ones, with some missing. The data show roughly 89,000 clones, roughly 79% seen once. The germline V gene encodes CDR1 ENHRY and CDR2 SYGVKD. V was clipped by 7 bases and J by 6 bases; unmatched bases: 17. This CDR3 has 18 amino acids. Points on this clone: What it binds is not known.

Sequenced: PBMCs. The receptor was derived from a woman under 40 in good health and CMV-seronegative. This rearrangement joins TRBV10-3 to TRBJ2-7; 14 positions match TRBD2. CDR3 in DNA: TGTGCCATCACCGCGACTAGCGGGAGGGCCAGCCTGGGAGCCGAGCAGTACTTC. Its protein is CAITATSGRASLGAEQYF.